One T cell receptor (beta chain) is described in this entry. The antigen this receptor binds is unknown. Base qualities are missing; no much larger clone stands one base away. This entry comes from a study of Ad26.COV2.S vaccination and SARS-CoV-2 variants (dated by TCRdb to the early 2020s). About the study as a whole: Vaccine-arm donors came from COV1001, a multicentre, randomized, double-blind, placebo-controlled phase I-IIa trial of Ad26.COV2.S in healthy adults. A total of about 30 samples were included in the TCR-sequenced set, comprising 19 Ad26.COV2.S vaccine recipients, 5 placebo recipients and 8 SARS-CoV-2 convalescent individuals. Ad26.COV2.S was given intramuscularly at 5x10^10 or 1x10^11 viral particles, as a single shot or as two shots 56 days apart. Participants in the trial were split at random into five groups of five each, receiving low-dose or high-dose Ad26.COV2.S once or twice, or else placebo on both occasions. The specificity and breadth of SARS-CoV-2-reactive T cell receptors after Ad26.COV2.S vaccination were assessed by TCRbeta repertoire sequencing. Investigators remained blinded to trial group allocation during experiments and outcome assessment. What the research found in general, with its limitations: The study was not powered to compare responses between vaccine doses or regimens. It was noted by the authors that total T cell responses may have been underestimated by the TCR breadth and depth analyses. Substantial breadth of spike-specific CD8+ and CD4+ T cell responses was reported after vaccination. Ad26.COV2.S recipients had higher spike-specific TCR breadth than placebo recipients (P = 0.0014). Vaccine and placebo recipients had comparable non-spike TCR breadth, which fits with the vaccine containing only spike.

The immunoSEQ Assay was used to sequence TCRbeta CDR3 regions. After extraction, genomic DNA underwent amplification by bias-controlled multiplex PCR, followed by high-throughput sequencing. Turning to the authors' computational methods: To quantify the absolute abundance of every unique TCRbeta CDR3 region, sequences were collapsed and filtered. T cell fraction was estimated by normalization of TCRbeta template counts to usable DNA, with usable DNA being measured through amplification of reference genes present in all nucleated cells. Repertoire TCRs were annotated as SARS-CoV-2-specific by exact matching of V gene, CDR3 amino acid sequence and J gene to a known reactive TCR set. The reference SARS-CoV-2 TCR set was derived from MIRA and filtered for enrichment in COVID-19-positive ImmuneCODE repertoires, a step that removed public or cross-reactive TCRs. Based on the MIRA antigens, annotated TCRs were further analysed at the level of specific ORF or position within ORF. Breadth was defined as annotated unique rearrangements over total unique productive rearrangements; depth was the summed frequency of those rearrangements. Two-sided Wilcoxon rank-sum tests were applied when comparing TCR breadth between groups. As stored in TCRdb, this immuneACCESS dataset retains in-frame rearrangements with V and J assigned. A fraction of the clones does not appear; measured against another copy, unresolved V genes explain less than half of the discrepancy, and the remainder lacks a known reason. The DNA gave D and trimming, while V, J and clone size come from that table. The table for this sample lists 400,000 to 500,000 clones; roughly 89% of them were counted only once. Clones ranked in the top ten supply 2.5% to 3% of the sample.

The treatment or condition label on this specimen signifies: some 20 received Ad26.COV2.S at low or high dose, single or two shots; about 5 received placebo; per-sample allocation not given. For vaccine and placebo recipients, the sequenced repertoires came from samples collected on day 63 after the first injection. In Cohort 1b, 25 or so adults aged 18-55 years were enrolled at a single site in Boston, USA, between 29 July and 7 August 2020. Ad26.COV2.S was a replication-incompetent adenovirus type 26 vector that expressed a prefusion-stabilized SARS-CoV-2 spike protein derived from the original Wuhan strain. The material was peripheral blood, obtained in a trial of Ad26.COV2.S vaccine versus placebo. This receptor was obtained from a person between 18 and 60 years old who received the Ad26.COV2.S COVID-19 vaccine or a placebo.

CDR3 sequence: CASSNRVGTEAFF. The DNA is TGTGCCAGCAGCAACAGGGTCGGCACTGAAGCTTTCTTT. In this chain, TRBV6-4 is recombined with TRBJ1-1; the D region possibly corresponds to TRBD1 (6 bases align). Reading the germline V gene gives CDR1 MRHNA and CDR2 SNTAGT. The CDR3 goes from the cysteine to the phenylalanine over 13 residues. The read is trimmed to its CDR3 DNA, 39 bases read in frame from base 1. Relative to germline, V is 6 bases shorter and J is 4 bases shorter, with 12 bases between their ends.